The 22 T cell receptor beta chains below all came from one sample that was sequenced in a study of type 1 and type 2 diabetes patients (dated by TCRdb to about 2016). The sequencer was an Illumina MiSeq. For TCRbeta CDR3 amplification, the template was genomic DNA taken from the sorted T cell subsets. The TCRbeta CDR3 region was amplified by multiplex PCR with 30 forward and 13 reverse primers. TCRdb reanalyzed the raw reads on its own, using fastp at Q25 for trimming and MiXCR for clone calling, and kept in-frame beta chains. When rows share a CDR3 protein, they turn into one entry using the most common DNA and genes. The sample table holds 250,000 to 300,000 distinct CDR3 sequences, of which more than 40% were seen once. The leading ten clones occupy about an eighth of the sample. Sample: peripheral blood mononuclear cells (PBMCs). These receptors all come from a man aged 18 to 35 with type 2 diabetes.

This clonotype was seen only a few times. The CDR3 DNA sequence: TGTGCCAGCGGGACCATCCGGGAGACCCAGTACTTC. This encodes CASGTIRETQYF. The chain is built from TRBV6-5 and TRBJ2-5, with D tentatively TRBD1 or TRBD2 (5 bases each). Germline lookup yields CDR1 MNHEY and CDR2 SVGAGI. V shed 8 bases and J shed 5 bases, with 12 bases lying between them. This CDR3 comprises 12 residues.

J is TRBJ2-5 and V is TRBV5-1; TRBD1 matches 7 bases. J lost 6 bases, V lost 4 bases, and 9 bases had no gene match. The CDR3 runs 14 residues. Germline loops: CDR1 SGHRS, CDR2 YFSETQ. CDR3 residues: CASSRDSTMKTQYF. CDR3 bases: TGCGCCAGCAGCCGGGACAGCACAATGAAGACCCAGTACTTC.

The chain is built from TRBV10-1 and TRBJ2-6; D tentatively fits TRBD1 or TRBD2 (5 bases each). Trimming took 6 bases from V and 4 from J, leaving 19 bases between them. The CDR3 has 17 amino acids. Germline V gene lookup returns CDR1 WNHNN and CDR2 SYGVQD (reference sequence). Here the CDR3 DNA reads TGCGCCAGCAGAATTACAGTGGGGGAAGGAGGGGCCAACGTCCTGACTTTC. It yields the protein CASRITVGEGGANVLTF.

The chain has TRBV9 and TRBJ2-6; D is unclear. V lost 3 bases to trimming and J lost 2 bases, with 3 bases between them. In germline, CDR1 is SGDLS, CDR2 YYNGEE. CDR3 length: 13 residues. CDR3 sequence (DNA): TGTGCCAGCAGCGACCCTGGGGCCAACGTCCTGACTTTC. It is translated as CASSDPGANVLTF.

The rearrangement links TRBV20-1 to TRBJ1-5; TRBD1 might be the D (6 bases). The CDR3 spans 12 residues. Trimming removed 4 bases from V and 4 bases from J, with 8 bases in between. Germline V gene sequence: CDR1 DFQATT, CDR2 SNEGSKA (reference sequence). The CDR3 DNA reads as TGCAGTGCTAAAACAGGGAATCAGCCCCAGCATTTT. This codes for CSAKTGNQPQHF.

This clonotype was counted ten times or more. The chain has TRBV15 and TRBJ1-1; the D is unclear. V was clipped by 5 bases and J by 4 bases, with 11 bases between them. From germline, CDR1 is LNHNV and CDR2 YYDKDF (reference sequence). This CDR3 region has 13 residues. CDR3 DNA sequence: TGTGCCACCAGCTCGTCAGGTGCCACTGAAGCTTTCTTT. Amino acids: CATSSSGATEAFF.

The rearrangement links TRBV28 to TRBJ1-5; 9 nucleotides agree with TRBD1. CDR1 MDHEN and CDR2 SYDVKM come from the germline V gene. Trimming removed 7 bases from V and 7 bases from J; junction bases left unmatched: 11. The CDR3 extends over 15 amino acids. As DNA, the CDR3 is TGTGCCAGCACCCTGACAGGGGGAGTGGAACAGCCCCAGCATTTT. Translated: CASTLTGGVEQPQHF.

The chain combines TRBV6-6 with TRBJ1-6; D gene unclear. CDR3 length equals 14 residues. Deletions cut 5 bases from V and 6 bases from J, with 11 bases between. Germline CDR1 and CDR2: MNHNY and SVGAGI (reference sequence). CDR3 residues: CASSETTPNSPLHF. In nucleotides, the CDR3 is TGTGCCAGCAGTGAGACCACTCCTAATTCACCCCTCCACTTT.

The chain couples TRBV9 to TRBJ2-5; 8 bases map to TRBD1. The end of the DNA aligns better with TRBJ2-7, so the J call may be wrong. Per germline, CDR1 SGDLS and CDR2 YYNGEE. This CDR3 region has 14 residues. For the CDR3, the DNA is TGTGCCAGCGGCCCGGGACAGGCCTACTACGAGCAGTACTTC. Translating it yields CASGPGQAYYEQYF.

This clonotype has just a few counts. The chain recombines TRBV7-3 with TRBJ2-1; a weak D match, TRBD2 (5 bases). Per germline, CDR1 SGHTA and CDR2 FQGTGA. Between the trimmed V and J ends, which lost 5 bases and 8 bases, there was a span of 16 bases. This CDR3 region has 14 residues. Written as DNA, the CDR3 is TGTGCCAGCAGCCACGGGAACACACGGGATGAGCAGTTCTTC. Translating it yields CASSHGNTRDEQFF.

The CDR3 sequence: CASSDGQSTDTQYF. The CDR3 DNA sequence: TGCGCCAGCAGTGACGGGCAGAGCACAGATACGCAGTATTTT. The chain has TRBV10-2 and TRBJ2-3; D unresolved. Germline V CDR1 and CDR2: WSHSY, SAAADI. The CDR3 is 14 amino acids. V shed 3 bases and J shed 0 bases, with 7 bases lying between them.

Only a few counts were recorded for this clonotype. The CDR3 bases are TGTGCCAGCTCACCCTATGGGGAAGAGACCCAGTACTTC. Residues: CASSPYGEETQYF. The chain has TRBV18 and TRBJ2-5; D remains ambiguous. The CDR3 has 13 amino acids. The V gene lost 3 bases and the J gene lost 3 bases, with 8 bases spanning the gap. Germline values: CDR1 KGHSH, CDR2 LQKENI. The complete variable domain, with remaining parts taken from reference TRBV18 and TRBJ2-5, reads NAGVMQNPRHLVRRRGQEARLRCSPMKGHSHVYWYRQLPEEGLKFMVYLQKENIIDESGMPKERFSAEFPKEGPSILRIQQVVRGDSAAYFCASSPYGEETQYFGPGTRLLVL.

V is TRBV11-2 and J is TRBJ2-7, with D perhaps matching TRBD1 (5 bases). V was trimmed by 4 bases and J by 2 bases, leaving 12 bases between them. This CDR3 has 14 residues. The V gene's germline CDR1 is SGHAT and CDR2 FQNNGV. The CDR3 sequence is CASSSRTLPYEQYF. CDR3 nucleotide sequence: TGTGCCAGCAGCTCCCGGACACTTCCCTACGAGCAGTACTTC.

This clonotype has only a few counts. CDR3 coding DNA: TGCGCCAGCAGCCAAGGCGGTAACTATGGCTACACCTTC. Protein product: CASSQGGNYGYTF. V gene TRBV4-1 combines with J gene TRBJ1-2; D is unclear. The CDR3 extends over 13 amino acids. Germline CDR1 reads MGHRA; CDR2 reads YSYEKL. Trimming shortened V by 1 base and J by 1 base, and 4 bases separated the two germline ends.

The V and J genes are TRBV3-2 and TRBJ2-7; the table's D call TRBD1 went unverified against the DNA. TRBV3-2 is deemed a pseudogene. The CDR3 is made up of 14 amino acids. The CDR3 loop is CASSRRTGANEQYF. The CDR3 DNA sequence: TGTGCCAGCAGCCGACGGACAGGGGCGAACGAGCAGTACTTC.

The chain employs TRBV2 and TRBJ1-1, with D tentatively TRBD1 (6 bases). With 8 bases removed from V and 5 bases from J, the gap between germline ends came to 12 bases. There are 12 residues in the CDR3. The germline V gene has CDR1 SNHLY and CDR2 FYNNEI. CDR3 nucleotides: TGTGCCAGCGGACACAGGGATACTGAAGCTTTCTTT. Residues: CASGHRDTEAFF.

On this clonotype itself: This may be a read error, as it is one base from a much larger clone. The chain uses TRBV15 and TRBJ2-7; D remains ambiguous. Germline CDR1 LNHNV, CDR2 YYDKDF (reference sequence). Trimming cost V 5 bases and J 6 bases, with 20 bases left between them. This CDR3 region has 15 residues. CDR3 DNA sequence: TGTGCCACCAGCCGCTCTGGCTTGCTGGCCTGCGAGCAGTACTTC. Its translation is CATSRSGLLACEQYF.

The DNA of the CDR3 is TGTGCCAGTAATACCTTTTTGGGGGCTGACTATGGCTACACCTTC. It encodes CASNTFLGADYGYTF. The V and J genes are TRBV19 and TRBJ1-2; tentative D call: TRBD1 (6 bases). Looked up from germline, CDR1 is LNHDA and CDR2 is SQIVND (reference sequence). The CDR3 is made up of 15 amino acids. The V end was cut by 7 bases, the J end by 3 bases, with 18 bases between.

The sample holds a few counts of this clonotype. The junction departs from the called germline gene at one end, perhaps through a read error. The V call is TRBV20-1, the J call TRBJ2-5; D is tentatively TRBD1 or TRBD2 (6 bases each). The length of the CDR3 is 11 residues. Germline CDR1 and CDR2: DFQATT and SNEGSKA (reference sequence). The CDR3 nucleotides are TGCAGTGCTAGTCTCGACAGGCGGGACTTCTTC. This codes for CSASLDRRDFF.

V usage is TRBV7-9 and J usage is TRBJ2-7; D is perhaps TRBD2 (6 bases). Germline V gene sequence: CDR1 SEHNR, CDR2 FQNEAQ (reference sequence). The length of the CDR3 is 14 residues. V was shortened by 1 base and J by 5 bases, with 12 bases between the two germline ends. The DNA of the CDR3 is TGTGCCAGCAGCTTAGAGGGCGGGGCTCACGAGCAGTACTTC. It encodes CASSLEGGAHEQYF.

The genes are TRBV9 and TRBJ1-5; a possible D gene is TRBD1 (6 bases). The CDR3 sequence is 14 residues long. In germline, CDR1 is SGDLS, CDR2 YYNGEE. The V gene lost 2 bases and the J gene lost 3 bases, with 9 bases spanning the gap. CDR3 loop: CASSVEGDNQPQHF. The CDR3 DNA follows: TGTGCCAGCAGCGTTGAGGGGGACAATCAGCCCCAGCATTTT.

This clonotype has at least ten counts. The V gene is TRBV30, the J gene TRBJ2-7, with D maybe TRBD2 (6 bases). The CDR3 consists of 14 residues. CDR1 and CDR2 from the germline V gene are GTSNPN and SVGIG (reference sequence). Trimming stripped 2 bases from V and 4 bases from J, with 15 bases between. CDR3 residues: CAWSSGGDRYEQYF. In DNA, the CDR3 is TGTGCCTGGAGTTCAGGAGGGGATAGGTACGAGCAGTACTTC.